The 21 T cell receptor beta chains below come from one sample, sequenced in a study of shared T cell receptors in the human thymus. This table comes from immunoSEQ multiplex PCR, and its TCRdb copy is limited to in-frame clones, with some not included. The table records 450,000 to 650,000 clones, around three quarters of them present only once. The data also belong to a second study, concerning human thymus T cells.

Specimen: thymocytes. Receptors originate from a boy in the first two years of life with a congenital heart defect.

V and J are TRBV27 and TRBJ2-1, with D maybe TRBD2 (6 bases). V dropped 5 bases and J dropped 1 base, with 18 bases sitting between them. The CDR3 consists of 17 residues. Germline lookup yields CDR1 MNHEY and CDR2 SMNVEV (reference sequence). DNA of the CDR3: TGTGCCAGCAGTCCCCGGGTGGCTAGCGCTTCCTACAATGAGCAGTTCTTC. It codes for CASSPRVASASYNEQFF.

The V gene is TRBV5-6, the J gene TRBJ2-2; no reliable D call. Germline values: CDR1 SGHDT, CDR2 YYEEEE. The CDR3 is made up of 11 amino acids. V was cut by 3 bases and J by 7 bases, with 4 bases left in between. Written as DNA, the CDR3 is TGTGCCAGCAGCTCCCACGGGGAGCTGTTTTTT. Its protein product is CASSSHGELFF.

V gene TRBV5-1 combines with J gene TRBJ2-7; D gene ambiguous. The CDR3 covers 10 residues. Germline CDR1 is SGHRS and CDR2 is YFSETQ. Trimming removed 9 bases from V and 4 bases from J, with 8 bases in between. The CDR3 is CANTEYEQYF. CDR3 nucleotides: TGCGCCAATACTGAGTACGAGCAGTACTTC.

The genes are TRBV15 and TRBJ1-2, with D maybe TRBD1 (6 bases). CDR3 size: 15 residues. V dropped 5 bases and J dropped 1 base, with 14 bases sitting between them. The germline CDR1 and CDR2 sequences are LNHNV and YYDKDF (reference sequence). In nucleotides, the CDR3 is TGTGCCACCAGCGGTAAGACAGGATTTAACTATGGCTACACCTTC. Residues: CATSGKTGFNYGYTF.

This clone was seen only once. The chain carries TRBV4-1 and TRBJ2-3; a possible D gene is TRBD2 (6 bases). The V end was cut by 0 bases, the J end by 1 base, with 8 bases between. Germline V gives CDR1 MGHRA, CDR2 YSYEKL. CDR3 length: 15 residues. The CDR3 loop reads CASSQEPSGTDTQYF. CDR3 bases: TGCGCCAGCAGCCAAGAACCTAGCGGCACAGATACGCAGTATTTT.

The chain joins TRBV4-3 to TRBJ2-3; perhaps TRBD2 as D (5 bases). V was trimmed by 0 bases and J by 0 bases, leaving 13 bases between them. Germline V gene data show CDR1 as LGHNA and CDR2 as YSLEER. The CDR3 consists of 17 residues. The CDR3 protein is CASSQDLGNGSTDTQYF. The CDR3 bases are TGCGCCAGCAGCCAAGATCTCGGGAACGGGAGCACAGATACGCAGTATTTT.

This chain connects TRBV6-1 to TRBJ1-5, with 9 bases matching TRBD1. CDR1 MNHNS and CDR2 SASEGT come from the germline V gene. V shed 8 bases, J shed 3 bases, and the junction held 8 bases outside the gene matches. The CDR3 runs 15 residues. CDR3 in DNA: TGTGCCAGCTGCCTCCGGGACAGGGACAATCAGCCCCAGCATTTT. This sequence encodes CASCLRDRDNQPQHF.

The V gene is TRBV6-5, the J gene TRBJ1-1, with 8 bases identical to TRBD1. CDR1 MNHEY and CDR2 SVGAGI come from the germline V gene. V shed 6 bases and J 3 bases; nucleotides not matched to a gene: 9. The CDR3 contains 15 residues. CDR3: CASSSRTGRYTEAFF. CDR3 sequence (DNA): TGTGCCAGCAGCTCCCGGACAGGGAGGTACACTGAAGCTTTCTTT.

This chain uses TRBV30 with TRBJ2-1; 7 bases are a match to TRBD2. V lost 2 bases, J lost 9 bases, and 19 bases stayed unmatched. The CDR3 runs 17 residues. Germline assignment: CDR1 GTSNPN and CDR2 SVGIG (reference sequence). The chain's CDR3 is CAWSPSNLAVDHSEQFF. The CDR3 DNA follows: TGTGCCTGGAGTCCTTCCAACCTAGCGGTCGATCACAGTGAGCAGTTCTTC.

The V call is TRBV4-2, the J call TRBJ1-2; D unresolved. Between the trimmed V and J ends, which lost 0 bases and 3 bases, there was a span of 11 bases. Germline-derived CDR1 and CDR2 are LGHNA and YNFKEQ. The CDR3 runs to 15 residues. The CDR3 reads CASSQEELSYYGYTF. The DNA for the CDR3 is TGTGCCAGCAGCCAAGAAGAACTTAGTTACTATGGCTACACCTTC.

The gene calls are TRBV4-2 and TRBJ1-4, with 10 bases matching TRBD1. Germline values: CDR1 LGHNA, CDR2 YNFKEQ. V trimming: 4 bases; J trimming: 8 bases; junction bases outside the gene matches: 7. The CDR3 length is 15 residues. CDR3 protein: CASSPRGDRGEKLFF. CDR3 sequence (DNA): TGTGCCAGCAGCCCCCGAGGGGACAGGGGCGAAAAACTGTTTTTT.

CDR3 amino acids: CASSLRRNTGELFF. DNA of the CDR3: TGTGCCAGCAGCTTGAGGAGGAACACCGGGGAGCTGTTTTTT. The chain combines TRBV5-6 with TRBJ2-2; D unresolved. The CDR3 extends over 14 amino acids. Germline V gene lookup returns CDR1 SGHDT and CDR2 YYEEEE. Trimming left V 1 base short and J 1 base short, with 5 bases between. Full variable domain (missing parts from reference TRBV5-6 and TRBJ2-2): DAGVTQSPTHLIKTRGQQVTLRCSPKSGHDTVSWYQQALGQGPQFIFQYYEEEERQRGNFPDRFSGHQFPNYSSELNVNALLLGDSALYLCASSLRRNTGELFFGEGSRLTVL.

This clone has just one count. The chain is built from TRBV28 and TRBJ2-1, with no clear D. The CDR3 covers 19 residues. V shed 3 bases and J shed 4 bases, with 25 bases lying between them. Per germline, CDR1 MDHEN and CDR2 SYDVKM. CDR3 sequence reads: CASSFPQCRSQPTYNEQFF. Here the CDR3 DNA reads TGTGCCAGCAGTTTCCCTCAGTGCCGTTCACAACCCACATACAATGAGCAGTTCTTC.

J is TRBJ2-7 and V is TRBV6-1, with 9 positions matching TRBD2. V lost 2 bases to trimming and J lost 1 base; unmatched junction nucleotides: 6. This CDR3 spans 16 amino acids. CDR1 and CDR2 (germline): MNHNS, SASEGT. CDR3 nucleotides: TGTGCCAGCAGTGAAAGTAGCGGGAGAAGTTCCTACGAGCAGTACTTC. Encoded protein: CASSESSGRSSYEQYF.

V gene TRBV25-1 combines with J gene TRBJ1-2; D gene uncertain. This CDR3 is 15 amino acids long. Germline V CDR1 and CDR2: MGHDK, SYGVNS. Trimming stripped 0 bases from V and 8 bases from J, with 16 bases between. Written as DNA, the CDR3 is TGTGCCAGCAGTGAATACTCGATTGGCAGCGGGGGCTACACCTTC. Its protein is CASSEYSIGSGGYTF.

This clone has only one observation. The rearrangement uses TRBV6-4 and TRBJ2-1; TRBD2 agrees at 8 bases. The CDR3 spans 14 residues. Trimming at V came to 6 bases and at J to 5 bases, leaving 6 bases not matched to a gene. Germline CDR1 reads MRHNA; CDR2 reads SNTAGT. The CDR3 is CASRGTSGDNEQFF. The CDR3 bases are TGTGCCAGCAGGGGTACTAGCGGAGACAATGAGCAGTTCTTC.

V is TRBV4-1 and J is TRBJ1-2; D remains ambiguous. V gave up 2 bases and J gave up 6 bases, with 19 bases separating them. This CDR3 spans 16 amino acids. Germline CDR1 and CDR2: MGHRA and YSYEKL. The CDR3 DNA is TGCGCCAGCAGCCAAACACGGGGTCGTGATTTTAATGGCTACACCTTC. It yields the protein CASSQTRGRDFNGYTF.

The genes are TRBV19 and TRBJ1-2, with D perhaps matching TRBD1 (6 bases). CDR1 is LNHDA and CDR2 is SQIVND in the germline V gene (reference sequence). The CDR3 covers 14 residues. The V and J ends lost 6 bases and 4 bases respectively, with 15 bases between them. The CDR3 DNA reads TGTGCCAGTAGCCTCGACAGGTCTGCCTATGGCTACACCTTC. Translated, it gives CASSLDRSAYGYTF.

The J gene is TRBJ1-2, the V gene TRBV15; 7 bases align to TRBD1. Losses at the gene ends were 5 bases for V and 2 bases for J; bases not matched to a gene: 14. The CDR3 has 17 residues. Germline assignment: CDR1 LNHNV and CDR2 YYDKDF (reference sequence). The CDR3 region is CATSPLIRDRYNYGYTF. The CDR3 region has the DNA TGTGCCACCAGCCCGCTCATTCGGGACAGATACAACTATGGCTACACCTTC.

This clone was counted only a few times. The V and J genes are TRBV28 and TRBJ1-5, with 9 bases matching TRBD1. The CDR3 is 15 residues long. Unmatched junction bases numbered 8, after V lost 6 bases and J lost 5 bases. The germline CDR1 and CDR2 sequences are MDHEN and SYDVKM. Here the CDR3 reads CASSRRDRVDQPQHF. The CDR3 DNA reads TGTGCCAGCAGCCGCCGGGACAGGGTTGATCAGCCCCAGCATTTT.

There are a few counts of this clone. This chain links TRBV6-6 with TRBJ2-5; TRBD1 matches at 8 bases. Germline-derived CDR1 and CDR2 are MNHNY and SVGAGI (reference sequence). Trimming took 2 bases from V and 2 from J; bases not matched to a gene: 7. The CDR3 totals 16 residues. CDR3 region: CASSYPSRGRQETQYF. In DNA, the CDR3 is TGTGCCAGCAGTTACCCGTCCAGGGGGCGGCAAGAGACCCAGTACTTC.